This T cell receptor beta chain was found in a study of blood T cell repertoires in COVID-19. About the study: Acute-phase and convalescent COVID-19 samples originated in the United States, Italy and Spain. PBMCs, B-cell-depleted T cells, or T cells were the source of the cDNA or gDNA that made up the material.

This clone was seen more than once but under ten times. Generated by immunoSEQ multiplex PCR, the TCRdb table keeps only in-frame clones and is missing some. The sample shows 200,000 to 250,000 clones, roughly 79% of them seen only once. Sequences were obtained from peripheral blood. The sequence derives from a woman of 80 years or more with acute or convalescent COVID-19.

In nucleotides, the CDR3 is TGTGCCACCTCTACTGGGACAGGGCTCTACGAGCAGTACTTC. This gives the protein CATSTGTGLYEQYF. The chain employs TRBV6-5 and TRBJ2-7; 9 bases fit TRBD1. V lost 10 bases to trimming and J lost 3 bases; unmatched junction nucleotides: 10. The CDR3 contains 14 residues. Germline values: CDR1 MNHEY, CDR2 SVGAGI.